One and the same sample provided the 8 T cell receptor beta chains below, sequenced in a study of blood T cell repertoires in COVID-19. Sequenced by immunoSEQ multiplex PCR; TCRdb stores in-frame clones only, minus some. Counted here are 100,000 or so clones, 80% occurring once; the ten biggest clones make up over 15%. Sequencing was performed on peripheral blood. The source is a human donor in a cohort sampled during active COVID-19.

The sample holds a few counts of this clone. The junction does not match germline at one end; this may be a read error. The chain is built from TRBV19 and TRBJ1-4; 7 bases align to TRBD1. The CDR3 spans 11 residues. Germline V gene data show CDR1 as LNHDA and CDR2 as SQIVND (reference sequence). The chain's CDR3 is CASTGGQRGRF. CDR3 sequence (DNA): TGTGCCAGTACCGGGGGACAGAGGGGACGATTT.

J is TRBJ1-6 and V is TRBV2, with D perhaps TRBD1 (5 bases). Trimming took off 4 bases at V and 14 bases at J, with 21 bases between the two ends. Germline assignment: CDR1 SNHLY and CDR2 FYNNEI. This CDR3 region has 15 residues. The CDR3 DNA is TGTGCCAGCAGTGGCTCCAGTCCGAAGAAGGGGACCCTCCACTTT. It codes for CASSGSSPKKGTLHF. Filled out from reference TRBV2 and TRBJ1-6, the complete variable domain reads EPEVTQTPSHQVTQMGQEVILRCVPISNHLYFYWYRQILGQKVEFLVSFYNNEISEKSEIFDDQFSVERPDGSNFTLKIRSTKLEDSAMYFCASSGSSPKKGTLHFGNGTRLTVT.

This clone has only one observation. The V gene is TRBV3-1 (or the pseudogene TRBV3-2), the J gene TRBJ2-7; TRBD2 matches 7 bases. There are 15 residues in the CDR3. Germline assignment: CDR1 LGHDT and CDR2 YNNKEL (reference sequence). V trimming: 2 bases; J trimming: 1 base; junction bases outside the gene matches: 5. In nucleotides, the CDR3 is TGTGCCAGCAGCCAATCGATTAGCGGGTCCTACGAGCAGTACTTC. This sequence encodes CASSQSISGSYEQYF.

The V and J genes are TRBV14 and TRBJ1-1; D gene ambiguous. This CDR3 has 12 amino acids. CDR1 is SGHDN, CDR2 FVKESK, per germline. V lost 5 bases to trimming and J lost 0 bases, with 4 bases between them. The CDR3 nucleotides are TGTGCCAGCAGCATTATGAACACTGAAGCTTTCTTT. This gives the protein CASSIMNTEAFF.

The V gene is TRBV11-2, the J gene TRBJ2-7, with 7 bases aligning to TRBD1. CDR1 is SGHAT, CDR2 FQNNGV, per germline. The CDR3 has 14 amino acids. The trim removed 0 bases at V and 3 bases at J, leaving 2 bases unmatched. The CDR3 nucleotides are TGTGCCAGCAGCTTAGAGACAGGGTACTACGAGCAGTACTTC. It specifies CASSLETGYYEQYF.

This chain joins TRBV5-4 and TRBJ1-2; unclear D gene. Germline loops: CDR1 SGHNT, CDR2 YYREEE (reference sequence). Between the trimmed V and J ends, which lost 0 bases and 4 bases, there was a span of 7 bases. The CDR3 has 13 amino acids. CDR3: CASSLDSGYGYTF. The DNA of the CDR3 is TGTGCCAGCAGCTTGGACAGCGGCTATGGCTACACCTTC.

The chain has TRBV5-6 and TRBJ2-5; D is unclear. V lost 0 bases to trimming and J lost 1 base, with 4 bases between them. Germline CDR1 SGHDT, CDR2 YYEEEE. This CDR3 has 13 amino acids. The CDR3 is CASSLDSQETQYF. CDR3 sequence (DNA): TGTGCCAGCAGCTTGGACAGCCAAGAGACCCAGTACTTC.

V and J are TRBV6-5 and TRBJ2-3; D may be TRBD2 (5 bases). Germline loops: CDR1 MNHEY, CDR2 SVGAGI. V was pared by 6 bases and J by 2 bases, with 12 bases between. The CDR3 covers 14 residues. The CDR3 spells CASSNWGDTDTQYF. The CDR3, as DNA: TGTGCCAGCAGCAACTGGGGAGACACAGATACGCAGTATTTT.